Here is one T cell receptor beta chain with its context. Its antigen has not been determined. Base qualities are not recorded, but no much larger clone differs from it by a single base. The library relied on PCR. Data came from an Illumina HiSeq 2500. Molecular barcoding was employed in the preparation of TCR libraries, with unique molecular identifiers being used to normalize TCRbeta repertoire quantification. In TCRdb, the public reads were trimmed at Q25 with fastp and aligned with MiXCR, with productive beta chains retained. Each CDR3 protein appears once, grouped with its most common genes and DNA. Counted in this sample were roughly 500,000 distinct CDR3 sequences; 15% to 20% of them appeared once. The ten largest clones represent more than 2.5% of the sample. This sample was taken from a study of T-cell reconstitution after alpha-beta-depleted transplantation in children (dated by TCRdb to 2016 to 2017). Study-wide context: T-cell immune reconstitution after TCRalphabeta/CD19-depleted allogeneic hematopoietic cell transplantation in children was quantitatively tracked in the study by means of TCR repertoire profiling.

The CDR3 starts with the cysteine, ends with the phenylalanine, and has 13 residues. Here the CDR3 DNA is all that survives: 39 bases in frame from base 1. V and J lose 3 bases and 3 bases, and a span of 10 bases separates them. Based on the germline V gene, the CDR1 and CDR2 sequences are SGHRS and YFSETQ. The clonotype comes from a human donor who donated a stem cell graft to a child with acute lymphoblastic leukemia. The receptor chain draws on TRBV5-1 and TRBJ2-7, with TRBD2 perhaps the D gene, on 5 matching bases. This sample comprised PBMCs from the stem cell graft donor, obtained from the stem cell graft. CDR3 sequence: CASSCSTSYEQYF. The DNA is TGCGCCAGCAGCTGCTCTACTAGCTACGAGCAGTACTTC.